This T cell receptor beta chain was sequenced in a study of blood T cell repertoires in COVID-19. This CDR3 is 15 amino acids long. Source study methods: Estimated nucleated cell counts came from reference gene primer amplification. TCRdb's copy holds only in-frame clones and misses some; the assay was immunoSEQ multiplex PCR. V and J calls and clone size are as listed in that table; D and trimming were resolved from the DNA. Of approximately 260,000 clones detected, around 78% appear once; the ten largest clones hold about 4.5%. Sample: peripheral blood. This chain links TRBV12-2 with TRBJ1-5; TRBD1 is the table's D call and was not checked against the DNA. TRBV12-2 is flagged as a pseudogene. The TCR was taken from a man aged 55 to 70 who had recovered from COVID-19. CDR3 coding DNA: TGTGCAAGTCGCTTAGGGACAGATAGCAATCAGCCCCAGCATTTT. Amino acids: CASRLGTDSNQPQHF.